These T cell receptor beta chains were read from a single sample in a study of T cell responses to AZD1222 COVID-19 vaccine. TCRdb's copy holds only in-frame clones and misses some; the assay was immunoSEQ multiplex PCR. The top ten clones hold approximately 8.5% of a sample with about 120,000 clones, 80% to 90% of them seen once. This specimen consisted of peripheral blood, obtained on day 0 of AZD1222 vaccination. The source of these receptors is an adult in good health. Both conserved end residues are trimmed from each CDR3.

j_call,cdr3_length,v_call,cdr3_aa
TRBJ2-1,14,TRBV5-1,ASSLLETSGSNEQF
TRBJ2-1,11,TRBV12-3/TRBV12-4,ASSPAGGAEQF
TRBJ2-5,11,TRBV2,ASSDPGEETQY
TRBJ2-7,11,TRBV28,ASSGPNVVKQY
TRBJ2-4,9,TRBV2,ASSFGPLQY
TRBJ2-3,12,TRBV7-9,ASSLGLALDTQY
TRBJ2-7,11,TRBV29-1,SVAGTRSYEQY
TRBJ2-1,14,TRBV11-3,ASSSGLNPSYNEQF
TRBJ2-1,13,TRBV19,ASSIQGGLQGEQF
TRBJ2-1,11,TRBV21-1,ATQGQGNNEQF
TRBJ1-1,10,TRBV9,ASSVVGGEAF
TRBJ1-2,12,TRBV4-3,ASSQGKQQYGYT
TRBJ1-3,14,TRBV13,ASVDPTGDSGNTIY
TRBJ2-5,13,TRBV7-3,ASSPAGGPQETQY
TRBJ2-3,11,TRBV18,ASSPVGGYAQY
TRBJ1-1,12,TRBV30,AWSVTRGYTEAF
TRBJ2-7,9,TRBV20-1,SASRLYEQY
TRBJ1-5,13,TRBV27,ASSRWTGGNQPQH
TRBJ2-7,11,TRBV7-9,ASSLDSSYEQY
TRBJ1-2,11,TRBV19,ASSMDENYGYT